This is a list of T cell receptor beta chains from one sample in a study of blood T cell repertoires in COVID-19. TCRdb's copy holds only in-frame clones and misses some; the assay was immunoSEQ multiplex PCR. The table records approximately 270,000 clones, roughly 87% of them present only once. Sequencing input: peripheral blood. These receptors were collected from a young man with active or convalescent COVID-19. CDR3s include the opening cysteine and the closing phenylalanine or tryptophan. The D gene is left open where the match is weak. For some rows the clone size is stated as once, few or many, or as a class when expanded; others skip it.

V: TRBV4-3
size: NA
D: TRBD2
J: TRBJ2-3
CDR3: CASSPRASGNTDTQYF
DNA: TGCGCCAGCAGCCCGCGGGCTAGCGGAAACACAGATACGCAGTATTTT

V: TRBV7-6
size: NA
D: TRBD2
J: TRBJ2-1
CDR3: CASSRTSGAAGFSSYNEQFF
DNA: TGTGCCAGCAGCCGGACTAGCGGGGCTGCGGGATTTAGCTCCTACAATGAGCAGTTCTTC

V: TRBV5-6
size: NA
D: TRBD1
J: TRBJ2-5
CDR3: CASRKRQGNQETQYF
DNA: TGTGCCAGCAGAAAACGACAGGGGAACCAAGAGACCCAGTACTTC

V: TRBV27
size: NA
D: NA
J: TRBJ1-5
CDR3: CASSSPNLPQHF
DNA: TGTGCCAGCAGTTCCCCAAATCTACCCCAGCATTTT

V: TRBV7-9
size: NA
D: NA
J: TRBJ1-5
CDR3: CASSVDNSNQPQHF
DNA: TGTGCCAGCAGCGTAGACAATAGCAATCAGCCCCAGCATTTT

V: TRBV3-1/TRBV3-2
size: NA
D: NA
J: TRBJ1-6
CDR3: CASSGTGRGTRNSPLHF
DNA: TGTGCCAGCTCAGGGACCGGGAGGGGGACACGTAATTCACCCCTCCACTTT

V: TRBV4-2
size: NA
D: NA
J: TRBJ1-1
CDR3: CASSRHEREDTEAFF
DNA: TGTGCCAGCAGCCGCCATGAGCGCGAGGACACTGAAGCTTTCTTT

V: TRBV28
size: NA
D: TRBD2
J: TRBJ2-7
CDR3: CATSGSPGTYEQYF
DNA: TGTGCAACTAGCGGGAGTCCAGGGACCTACGAGCAGTACTTC

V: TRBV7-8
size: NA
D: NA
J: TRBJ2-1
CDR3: CASSVIRAFKTEQFF
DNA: TGTGCCAGCAGCGTAATCAGGGCTTTCAAGACTGAGCAGTTCTTC

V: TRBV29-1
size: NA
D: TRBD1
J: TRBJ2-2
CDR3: CSVDTGVATGELFF
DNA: TGCAGCGTTGATACAGGGGTGGCAACGGGGGAGCTGTTTTTT

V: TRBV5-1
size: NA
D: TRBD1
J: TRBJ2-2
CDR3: CASSLRGQGNTGELFF
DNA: TGCGCCAGCAGCTTGAGGGGACAGGGGAACACCGGGGAGCTGTTTTTT

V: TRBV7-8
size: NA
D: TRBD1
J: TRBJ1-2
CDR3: CASSDKQGGYGYTF
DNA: TGTGCCAGCAGCGACAAACAGGGGGGGTATGGCTACACCTTC

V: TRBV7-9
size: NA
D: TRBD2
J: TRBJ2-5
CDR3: CASSSGTSGGQETQYF
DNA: TGTGCCAGCAGTTCCGGGACTAGCGGGGGCCAAGAGACCCAGTACTTC

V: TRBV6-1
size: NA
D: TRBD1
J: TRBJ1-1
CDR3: CASSETTRGREAFF
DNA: TGTGCCAGCAGTGAAACAACCAGGGGGCGCGAAGCTTTCTTT

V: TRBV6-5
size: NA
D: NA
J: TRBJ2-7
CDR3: CASSSLYEQYF
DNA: TGTGCCAGCAGTTCCCTCTACGAGCAGTACTTC

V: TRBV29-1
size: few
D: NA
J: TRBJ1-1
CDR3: CSVVTPGGNTEAFF
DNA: TGCAGCGTTGTTACACCGGGAGGCAACACTGAAGCTTTCTTT

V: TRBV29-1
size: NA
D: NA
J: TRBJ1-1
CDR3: CSVAGGQRGKYTEAFF
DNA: TGCAGCGTTGCCGGAGGACAGAGAGGGAAATACACTGAAGCTTTCTTT

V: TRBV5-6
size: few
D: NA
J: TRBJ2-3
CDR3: CASNGRGKDTQYF
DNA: TGTGCCAGCAACGGGAGAGGTAAAGATACGCAGTATTTT

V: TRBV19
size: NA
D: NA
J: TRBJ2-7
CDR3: CASSTGLGGWEQYF
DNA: TGTGCCAGTAGTACGGGCCTCGGAGGTTGGGAGCAGTACTTC

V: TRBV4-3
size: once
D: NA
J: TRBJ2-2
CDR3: CASSYLASSANTGELFF
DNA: TGCGCCAGCAGCTACCTCGCTAGTTCCGCGAACACCGGGGAGCTGTTTTTT

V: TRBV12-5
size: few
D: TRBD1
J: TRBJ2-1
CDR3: CASGSGQSSSYNEQFF
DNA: TGTGCTAGTGGTTCGGGACAGTCAAGTTCCTACAATGAGCAGTTCTTC

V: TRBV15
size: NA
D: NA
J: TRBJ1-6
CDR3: CATSRVGVKGSPLHF
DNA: TGTGCCACCAGCAGAGTTGGGGTGAAGGGGTCACCCCTCCACTTT

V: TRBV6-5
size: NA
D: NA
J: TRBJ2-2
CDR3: CASSYLGTANTGELFF
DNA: TGTGCCAGCAGTTACCTCGGGACTGCTAACACCGGGGAGCTGTTTTTT

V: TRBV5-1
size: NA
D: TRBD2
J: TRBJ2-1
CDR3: CASSFYTSGSYNEQFF
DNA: TGCGCCAGCAGTTTTTATACTAGCGGCTCCTACAATGAGCAGTTCTTC

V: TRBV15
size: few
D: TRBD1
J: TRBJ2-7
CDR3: CASGTGAYEQYF
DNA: TGTGCCTCCGGGACAGGCGCCTACGAGCAGTACTTC

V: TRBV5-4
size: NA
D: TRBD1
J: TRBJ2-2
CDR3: CASSLRGTGDTGELFF
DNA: TGTGCCAGCAGCTTGAGGGGGACAGGGGACACCGGGGAGCTGTTTTTT

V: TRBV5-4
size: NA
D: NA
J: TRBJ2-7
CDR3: CASSLDRSYEQYF
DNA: TGTGCCAGCAGCTTGGACAGATCCTACGAGCAGTACTTC

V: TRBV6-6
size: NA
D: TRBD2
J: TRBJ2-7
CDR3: CASGLAGGPYEQYF
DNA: TGTGCCAGCGGATTAGCGGGAGGGCCGTACGAGCAGTACTTC

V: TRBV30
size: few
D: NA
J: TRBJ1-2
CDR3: CAWSLLGAGGYGYTF
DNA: TGTGCCTGGAGTCTCCTCGGGGCGGGGGGATATGGCTACACCTTC

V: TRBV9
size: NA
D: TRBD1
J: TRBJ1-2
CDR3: CASSPPGTGNYGYTF
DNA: TGTGCCAGCAGCCCCCCCGGGACAGGGAACTATGGCTACACCTTC

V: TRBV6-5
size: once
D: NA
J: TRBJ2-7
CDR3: CASSYDSDSYEQYF
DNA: TGTGCCAGCAGTTACGATAGCGACTCCTACGAGCAGTACTTC

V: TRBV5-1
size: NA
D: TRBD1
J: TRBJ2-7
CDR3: CASSLATGDEQYF
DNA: TGCGCCAGCAGCTTGGCCACAGGGGACGAGCAGTACTTC

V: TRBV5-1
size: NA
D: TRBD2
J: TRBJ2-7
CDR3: CASSLASGRYEQYF
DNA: TGCGCCAGCAGCTTGGCTAGCGGGAGGTACGAGCAGTACTTC

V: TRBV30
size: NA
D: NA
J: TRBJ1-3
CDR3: CAWSVILGSGNTIYF
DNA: TGTGCCTGGAGTGTAATACTTGGCTCTGGAAACACCATATATTTT

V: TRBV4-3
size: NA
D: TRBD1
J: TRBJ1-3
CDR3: CASSLRDRGGNTIYF
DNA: TGCGCCAGCAGCCTAAGGGACAGGGGAGGAAACACCATATATTTT